The T cell receptor beta chain under discussion was sequenced for a study of OX40 agonist ivuxolimab in advanced cancers. Data came from immunoSEQ multiplex PCR; TCRdb stores just in-frame clones and leaves some out. Counted here are some 60,000 clones, approximately 90% occurring once; the ten biggest clones make up 3.5% to 5%. CDR1 is SGHVS, CDR2 FQNEAQ, per germline. Trimming left V 6 bases short and J 6 bases short, with 18 bases between. The CDR3 extends over 15 amino acids. This sequence joins TRBV7-8 and TRBJ2-1; either TRBD1 or TRBD2 may supply D (5 bases each). The sequencing used CD4+ or CD8+ T cells sorted from blood, collected in a trial of the OX40 agonist ivuxolimab. The receptor comes from an adult with an advanced solid tumor such as melanoma, head and neck, liver or kidney cancer. CDR3: CASSSYGARGNEQFF. For the CDR3, the DNA is TGTGCCAGCAGTTCCTACGGGGCTAGGGGCAATGAGCAGTTCTTC.